A single sample is the source of the 9 T cell receptor beta chains below, sequenced in a study of T cell changes during pregnancy in multiple sclerosis. TCRdb's table, derived via immunoSEQ multiplex PCR, lists solely in-frame clones and lacks some. The table shows over 35,000 clones, with around 90% occurring only once. Sequencing was performed on CD4+ T cells from peripheral blood mononuclear cells, taken in the third trimester of pregnancy. These receptor sequences come from a female donor with multiple sclerosis, enrolled in a pregnancy study.

The V gene is TRBV5-5, the J gene TRBJ1-2; possibly TRBD1 for D (5 bases). CDR1 is SGHKS, CDR2 YYEKEE, per germline (reference sequence). V was trimmed by 1 base and J by 7 bases, leaving 11 bases between them. This CDR3 spans 13 amino acids. The CDR3 bases are TGTGCCAGCAGCTTGTTTATCCAGGGTGGCTACACCTTC. Amino acids: CASSLFIQGGYTF.

This chain joins TRBV30 and TRBJ2-7; TRBD1 matches at 9 bases. This CDR3 is built from 14 residues. Germline loops: CDR1 GTSNPN, CDR2 SVGIG (reference sequence). Trimming took 5 bases from V and 1 from J; bases not matched to a gene: 6. The CDR3 is CAWGGQGTSYEQYF. For the CDR3, the DNA is TGTGCCTGGGGGGGACAGGGAACATCCTACGAGCAGTACTTC.

V and J are TRBV6-1 and TRBJ1-6; D is undetermined. The CDR3 loop spans 12 amino acids. Trimming removed 4 bases from V and 7 bases from J, with 5 bases in between. CDR1 MNHNS and CDR2 SASEGT come from the germline V gene. CDR3 sequence (DNA): TGTGCCAGCAGTGTACAGAATTCACCCCTCCACTTT. Translation: CASSVQNSPLHF.

This clone was seen a single time. V and J are TRBV9 and TRBJ2-1; a possible D gene is TRBD1 (7 bases). The V gene's germline CDR1 is SGDLS and CDR2 YYNGEE. The CDR3 extends over 14 amino acids. The ends were cut back, 0 bases at V and 14 bases at J, with 18 bases in the middle. The CDR3 DNA reads TGTGCCAGCAGCGTAGAGGGCAGGGGGGCTTTGAAGTTCTTC. Amino acids: CASSVEGRGALKFF.

The rearrangement uses TRBV30 and TRBJ2-5; D may be TRBD1 (6 bases). The CDR3 covers 15 residues. Trimming left V 5 bases short and J 1 base short, with 17 bases between. In germline, CDR1 is GTSNPN, CDR2 SVGIG (reference sequence). CDR3 amino acids: CAWRWGRGFQETQYF. CDR3 nucleotides: TGTGCCTGGCGTTGGGGCAGGGGATTCCAAGAGACCCAGTACTTC.

Only one count was recorded for this clone. The V gene is TRBV11-2, the J gene TRBJ1-2, with TRBD1 as a possible D gene (5 bases). In germline, CDR1 is SGHAT, CDR2 FQNNGV. This CDR3 comprises 14 residues. The V end lost 0 bases, the J end lost 8 bases, and 13 bases lay between the germline ends. CDR3 loop: CASSLEGPRVGYTF. DNA for the CDR3: TGTGCCAGCAGCTTAGAGGGGCCCCGAGTGGGCTACACCTTC.

This sequence joins TRBV10-2 and TRBJ2-7, with a weak D call TRBD2 (5 bases). The CDR3 extends over 16 amino acids. Between the trimmed V and J ends, which lost 0 bases and 4 bases, there was a span of 16 bases. The germline CDR1 and CDR2 sequences are WSHSY and SAAADI. This chain's CDR3 is CASSESSERAAYEQYF. DNA for the CDR3: TGCGCCAGCAGTGAGTCAAGTGAGAGGGCCGCTTACGAGCAGTACTTC.

The chain combines TRBV5-6 with TRBJ2-5; 11 positions match TRBD2. The CDR3 has 13 residues. Germline values: CDR1 SGHDT, CDR2 YYEEEE. The V gene end was trimmed by 6 bases and the J gene end by 6 bases; junction bases not matched to a gene: 4. CDR3 DNA: TGTGCCAGCACAACTAGCGGGAGTAAGACCCAGTACTTC. Its protein is CASTTSGSKTQYF.

The chain has TRBV6-8 and TRBJ1-5, with D tentatively TRBD1 (6 bases). The CDR3 is 17 amino acids. V was shortened by 1 base and J by 7 bases, with 20 bases between the two germline ends. The germline V gene encodes CDR1 MNHGY and CDR2 SAAAGT. The CDR3 DNA is TGTGCCAGCAGTTACTGGGGGGGCACCTGGGTCCAACAGCCCCAGCATTTT. Its translation is CASSYWGGTWVQQPQHF.